This T cell receptor beta chain was obtained from a study of blood T cell repertoires in COVID-19. Study-wide background: Sources were T cells, B-cell-depleted T cells, or PBMCs; the material itself was cDNA or gDNA.

Germline loops: CDR1 MNHEY, CDR2 SVGAGI. V shed 2 bases, J shed 8 bases, and the junction held 12 bases outside the gene matches. The CDR3 is 16 residues long. As originally analysed: Estimates of nucleated cell counts were drawn from the amplification of reference gene primers. Sequenced by immunoSEQ multiplex PCR; TCRdb stores in-frame clones only, minus some. The V and J calls and clone size are taken from that table; D and trimming were inferred from the DNA. The table records around 250,000 clones, around nine tenths of them present only once. Sequencing was carried out using peripheral blood. The TCR sequence derives from a man between 40 and 49 years old with active or convalescent COVID-19. This chain links TRBV6-5 with TRBJ2-1; 7 bases align to TRBD2. In DNA form, the CDR3 reads TGTGCCAGCAGTTACCCTGTGGGGGGTCGGGAGGATGAGCAGTTCTTC. This encodes CASSYPVGGREDEQFF.